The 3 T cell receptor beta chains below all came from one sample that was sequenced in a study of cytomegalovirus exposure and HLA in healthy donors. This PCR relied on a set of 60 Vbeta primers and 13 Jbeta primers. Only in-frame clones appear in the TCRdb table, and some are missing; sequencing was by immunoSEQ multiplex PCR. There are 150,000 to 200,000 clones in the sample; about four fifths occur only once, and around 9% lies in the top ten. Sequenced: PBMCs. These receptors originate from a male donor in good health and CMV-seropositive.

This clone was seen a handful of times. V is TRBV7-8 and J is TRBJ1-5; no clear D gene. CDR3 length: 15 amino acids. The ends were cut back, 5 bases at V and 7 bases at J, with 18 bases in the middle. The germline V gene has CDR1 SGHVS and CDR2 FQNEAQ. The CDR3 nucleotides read TGTGCCAGCAGCCTTATACACCTTTCGGGACAGCCCCAGCATTTT. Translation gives CASSLIHLSGQPQHF.

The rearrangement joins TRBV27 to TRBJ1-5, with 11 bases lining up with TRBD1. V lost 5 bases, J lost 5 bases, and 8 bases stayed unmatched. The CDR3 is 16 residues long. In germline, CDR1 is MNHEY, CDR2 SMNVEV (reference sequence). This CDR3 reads CASSPTGQGDHQPQHF. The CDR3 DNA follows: TGTGCCAGCAGTCCGACGGGACAGGGGGACCATCAGCCCCAGCATTTT.

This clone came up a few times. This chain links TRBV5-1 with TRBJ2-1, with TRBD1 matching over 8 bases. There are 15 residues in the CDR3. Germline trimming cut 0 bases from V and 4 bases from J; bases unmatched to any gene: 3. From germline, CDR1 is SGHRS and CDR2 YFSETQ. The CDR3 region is CASSLARGQYNEQFF. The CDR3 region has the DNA TGCGCCAGCAGCTTGGCCAGGGGGCAGTACAATGAGCAGTTCTTC. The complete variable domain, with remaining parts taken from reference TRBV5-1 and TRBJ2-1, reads KAGVTQTPRYLIKTRGQQVTLSCSPISGHRSVSWYQQTPGQGLQFLFEYFSETQRNKGNFPGRFSGRQFSNSRSEMNVSTLELGDSALYLCASSLARGQYNEQFFGPGTRLTVL.